The 21 T cell receptor beta chains listed next were all sequenced from one sample in a study of early T cells in non-severe SARS-CoV-2 infection. One entry per CDR3 protein, called by TCRdb with MiXCR from the 5' RACE reads. There are fewer than 120,000 distinct CDR3 sequences in the sample; roughly 12% occur only once, and about 4% lies in the top ten. This specimen was whole blood, taken at baseline. Source of these receptors: an adult who was a healthcare worker with PCR-confirmed SARS-CoV-2 infection or an uninfected control (not recorded which).

This clonotype has a count of ten or more. V gene TRBV21-1 combines with J gene TRBJ2-5; the table's D call, TRBD2, was not checked against the DNA. TRBV21-1 is classified as a pseudogene. CDR3 size: 17 residues. CDR3 in amino acids: CASSAIRRSVPQETQYF. CDR3 DNA: TGTGCCAGCAGCGCCATCCGGAGGAGCGTGCCTCAAGAGACCCAGTACTTC.

The chain recombines TRBV29-1 with TRBJ2-7; TRBD2 agrees at 9 bases. Germline V gives CDR1 SQVTM, CDR2 ANQGSEA. The CDR3 is 13 residues long. J was trimmed by 2 bases and V by 3 bases; bases with no gene match: 2. The CDR3 is CSVETSGAYEQYF. In nucleotides, the CDR3 is TGCAGCGTTGAGACTAGCGGCGCCTACGAGCAGTACTTC.

The genes are TRBV20-1 and TRBJ1-4; D not resolved. V was pared by 5 bases and J by 2 bases, with 9 bases between. The CDR3 runs to 13 residues. The V gene's germline CDR1 is DFQATT and CDR2 SNEGSKA (reference sequence). The CDR3 region has the DNA TGCAGTGCTGATAGTGGGACTAATGAAAAACTGTTTTTT. It encodes CSADSGTNEKLFF.

The chain couples TRBV20-1 to TRBJ1-1; no firm D call. The CDR3 has 11 amino acids. Trimming removed 3 bases from V and 8 bases from J, with 10 bases in between. Per the germline V gene, CDR1 is DFQATT and CDR2 is SNEGSKA (reference sequence). The CDR3 here is CSASFAVEAFF. The CDR3 DNA sequence: TGCAGTGCTAGTTTCGCGGTGGAAGCTTTCTTT.

This clonotype was observed many times. This chain connects TRBV5-6 to TRBJ2-5; 7 bases agree with TRBD1. The V segment lost 2 bases and the J segment 0 bases; nucleotides outside the gene matches: 4. This CDR3 contains 15 residues. Per germline, CDR1 SGHDT and CDR2 YYEEEE. The CDR3 DNA reads TGTGCCAGCAGCTTCAACAGGGGTAACCAAGAGACCCAGTACTTC. Translating it yields CASSFNRGNQETQYF.

This clonotype was picked up one time. This sequence joins TRBV7-3 and TRBJ2-5; TRBD2 agrees at 12 bases. The CDR3 has 13 residues. Trimming took 6 bases from V and 7 from J; bases not matched to a gene: 3. Germline V CDR1 and CDR2: SGHTA, FQGTGA. The CDR3 DNA reads TGTGCCAGCAGGACTAGCGGGAGCGCGACCCAGTACTTC. It specifies CASRTSGSATQYF.

V is TRBV14 and J is TRBJ1-2, with a possible D match to TRBD1 (5 bases). CDR1 and CDR2 from the germline V gene are SGHDN and FVKESK. Trimming took off 0 bases at V and 8 bases at J, with 16 bases between the two ends. The CDR3 loop spans 15 amino acids. DNA for the CDR3: TGTGCCAGCAGCCAAGATATAGGGACCCGGGGCGGCTACACCTTC. It is translated as CASSQDIGTRGGYTF.

J is TRBJ2-3 and V is TRBV20-1; TRBD1 might be the D (6 bases). Per the germline V gene, CDR1 is DFQATT and CDR2 is SNEGSKA (reference sequence). The V end was cut by 4 bases, the J end by 5 bases, with 16 bases between. The CDR3 is 14 residues long. The CDR3 nucleotides read TGCAGTGCTACTGTACAGGGTGTCAAAGATACGCAGTATTTT. Its protein product is CSATVQGVKDTQYF.

CDR3 in amino acids: CASSSREWVNEQFF. The CDR3, as DNA: TGTGCCAGCAGCTCCAGGGAATGGGTCAATGAGCAGTTCTTC. The rearrangement links TRBV5-6 to TRBJ2-1; D is possibly TRBD1 (5 bases). Trimming stripped 3 bases from V and 6 bases from J, with 13 bases between. The CDR3 has 14 amino acids. Germline lookup yields CDR1 SGHDT and CDR2 YYEEEE.

This clonotype was detected a few times. This chain links TRBV4-2 with TRBJ1-4, with D maybe TRBD1 (6 bases). Trimming shortened V by 0 bases and J by 8 bases, and 16 bases separated the two germline ends. This CDR3 has 16 residues. Germline V lookup: CDR1 LGHNA, CDR2 YNFKEQ. This chain's CDR3 is CASSQEGGQGGEKLFF. CDR3 nucleotide sequence: TGTGCCAGCAGCCAAGAAGGGGGTCAGGGTGGGGAAAAACTGTTTTTT.

This chain links TRBV12-3 or TRBV12-4 with TRBJ1-1; possibly TRBD1 for D (6 bases). There are 14 residues in the CDR3. The germline V and J ends were trimmed by 5 bases and 0 bases, with 10 bases remaining between them. The CDR3 DNA follows: TGTGCCAGCAGTCCCGACAGGTTGAACACTGAAGCTTTCTTT. Its translation is CASSPDRLNTEAFF.

This clonotype was detected ten times or more. The genes are TRBV7-8 and TRBJ1-4, with D tentatively TRBD1 (5 bases). The germline V and J ends were trimmed by 2 bases and 7 bases, with 14 bases remaining between them. Looked up from germline, CDR1 is SGHVS and CDR2 is FQNEAQ. The CDR3 runs to 15 residues. For the CDR3, the DNA is TGTGCCAGCAGCTTATTTGATGGGACGGCTGAAAAACTGTTTTTT. It encodes CASSLFDGTAEKLFF.

The V call is TRBV18, the J call TRBJ1-1; D remains ambiguous. The V gene lost 3 bases and the J gene lost 1 base, with 6 bases spanning the gap. The CDR3 spans 13 residues. Per germline, CDR1 KGHSH and CDR2 LQKENI. The CDR3 protein is CASSPPGNTEAFF. The DNA of the CDR3 is TGTGCCAGCTCACCCCCGGGGAACACTGAAGCTTTCTTT.

The V and J genes are TRBV5-1 and TRBJ2-7, with 14 bases fitting TRBD2. The CDR3 sequence is 15 residues long. V shed 4 bases and J 3 bases; nucleotides not matched to a gene: 3. The germline gives CDR1 SGHRS, CDR2 YFSETQ. As DNA, the CDR3 is TGCGCCAGCAGCCATGGACTAGCGGGAGGCTACGAGCAGTACTTC. Translation: CASSHGLAGGYEQYF.

This chain links TRBV7-9 with TRBJ1-2; TRBD1 is a possible D gene (6 bases). There are 13 residues in the CDR3. V lost 3 bases to trimming and J lost 4 bases, with 9 bases between them. Per the germline V gene, CDR1 is SEHNR and CDR2 is FQNEAQ (reference sequence). DNA for the CDR3: TGTGCCAGCAGCTTTGCAGGGGCCTATGGCTACACCTTC. Protein sequence: CASSFAGAYGYTF.

Comments on this clonotype: The junction departs from the called germline gene at one end, perhaps through a read error. The chain is built from TRBV23-1 and TRBJ2-2, with 9 positions matching TRBD2. TRBV23-1 belongs to the ORF category, with a function that is uncertain. The CDR3 contains 14 residues. Here the CDR3 DNA reads TGCGCCAGCAAACTAGCGGGTCCCGCCGGGGAGCTGTCTTTT. This codes for CASKLAGPAGELSF.

The table lists this clonotype with a few counts. The chain uses TRBV12-3 or TRBV12-4 and TRBJ2-1; 8 bases align to TRBD2. The J segment lost 1 base and the V segment lost 5 bases, leaving 1 base of the junction unmatched. The CDR3 length is 14 residues. Here the CDR3 reads CASSPSGSYNEQFF. The DNA for the CDR3 is TGTGCCAGCAGTCCTAGCGGGTCCTACAATGAGCAGTTCTTC.

This clonotype has a count of ten or more. The chain links TRBV6-1 to TRBJ1-1; 7 nucleotides align to TRBD1. This CDR3 has 15 amino acids. V dropped 4 bases and J dropped 4; count of bases not matched to a gene: 9. Per the germline V gene, CDR1 is MNHNS and CDR2 is SASEGT. The CDR3 nucleotides read TGTGCCAGCAGTGCGGAGGGGGCAGAGCGCACTGAAGCTTTCTTT. Its translation: CASSAEGAERTEAFF.

This clonotype was observed many times. This chain connects TRBV9 to TRBJ2-3; no clear D. V was shortened by 0 bases and J by 2 bases, with 7 bases between the two germline ends. The CDR3 covers 14 residues. Germline loops: CDR1 SGDLS, CDR2 YYNGEE. In DNA form, the CDR3 reads TGTGCCAGCAGCGTAGGTCCCAACACAGATACGCAGTATTTT. This translates into CASSVGPNTDTQYF.

This clonotype was seen many times. J is TRBJ1-2 and V is TRBV2; the D is unclear. V was shortened by 4 bases and J by 1 base, with 10 bases between the two germline ends. Looked up from germline, CDR1 is SNHLY and CDR2 is FYNNEI. The CDR3 is 14 residues long. As DNA, the CDR3 is TGTGCCAGCAGTGTCGAACAGCTTAACTATGGCTACACCTTC. Encoded protein: CASSVEQLNYGYTF. Complete variable domain (other parts from reference TRBV2 and TRBJ1-2): EPEVTQTPSHQVTQMGQEVILRCVPISNHLYFYWYRQILGQKVEFLVSFYNNEISEKSEIFDDQFSVERPDGSNFTLKIRSTKLEDSAMYFCASSVEQLNYGYTFGSGTRLTVV.

This clonotype was seen repeatedly, ten times or more. The chain is built from TRBV30 and TRBJ2-2, with D possibly matching TRBD2 (5 bases). The germline V gene encodes CDR1 GTSNPN and CDR2 SVGIG (reference sequence). This CDR3 is built from 12 residues. The V and J ends lost 3 bases and 5 bases respectively, with 7 bases between them. CDR3 in amino acids: CAWSTGTGELFF. The CDR3 DNA reads TGTGCCTGGAGCACGGGGACCGGGGAGCTGTTTTTT.